This is a list of T cell receptor beta chains from one sample in a study of T-cell reconstitution after alpha-beta-depleted transplantation in children. TCRdb itself ran the PCR reads through MiXCR, one entry per CDR3 protein. The sample holds a few hundred thousand distinct CDR3 sequences, over 20% seen once. This sample comprised PBMCs, obtained before TCRalphabeta/CD19-depleted stem cell transplant. All receptors come from a boy younger than two with Wiskott-Aldrich syndrome, due to receive a stem cell transplant. CDR3s include the opening cysteine and the closing phenylalanine or tryptophan. The order of the fields is D gene, J gene, V gene, clone size, CDR3 protein, CDR3 DNA. D genes are given only for firm matches. Clone size is not always given. Where it is, it says once, few, many or a class for expanded clones.

.,TRBJ2-7,TRBV5-4,.,CASSSQGLPGYEQYF,TGTGCCAGCAGCTCGCAGGGCCTTCCCGGCTACGAGCAGTACTTC
.,TRBJ2-1,TRBV12-3/TRBV12-4,.,CASSPRLDNEQFF,TGTGCCAGCAGTCCTCGACTGGACAATGAGCAGTTCTTC
.,TRBJ1-6,TRBV7-6,few,CASSLDILNNSPLHF,TGTGCCAGCAGCTTAGACATCCTTAATAATTCACCCCTCCACTTT
.,TRBJ1-5,TRBV20-1,few,CSARALSAGGNQPQHF,TGCAGTGCTAGAGCCTTGAGTGCGGGAGGTAATCAGCCCCAGCATTTT
TRBD2,TRBJ2-1,TRBV9,few,CASSVGGSLSNEQFF,TGTGCCAGCAGCGTAGGCGGGAGCTTGTCGAATGAGCAGTTCTTC
TRBD1,TRBJ1-3,TRBV10-3,.,CAISATGGPGNTIYF,TGTGCCATCAGTGCCACAGGGGGCCCTGGAAACACCATATATTTT
.,TRBJ2-2,TRBV7-9,few,CASSMVNGELFF,TGTGCCAGCAGCATGGTCAACGGGGAGCTGTTTTTT
.,TRBJ2-7,TRBV29-1,.,CSAGKGPYEQYF,TGCAGCGCAGGGAAGGGCCCCTACGAGCAGTACTTC
.,TRBJ1-2,TRBV20-1,few,CSARALNYGYTF,TGCAGTGCTAGAGCCTTAAACTATGGCTACACCTTC
TRBD1,TRBJ2-7,TRBV7-9,.,CASSLDSGQGTYEQYF,TGTGCCAGCAGCTTAGATTCCGGACAGGGGACTTACGAGCAGTACTTC
TRBD2,TRBJ2-7,TRBV7-2,.,CASSRRAGVGLYEQYF,TGTGCCAGCAGCAGGCGGGCGGGAGTGGGTTTGTACGAGCAGTACTTC
.,TRBJ1-1,TRBV27,.,CASSFSPADTEAFF,TGTGCCAGCAGTTTTTCTCCCGCAGACACTGAAGCTTTCTTT
TRBD2,TRBJ2-7,TRBV7-9,few,CASSKQGLAGAEQYF,TGTGCCAGCAGCAAACAGGGACTAGCGGGAGCCGAGCAGTACTTC
.,TRBJ2-3,TRBV12-3/TRBV12-4,few,CASSLVLSTDTQYF,TGTGCCAGCAGTTTAGTTCTGAGCACAGATACGCAGTATTTT
TRBD1,TRBJ1-1,TRBV20-1,.,CSARDGQGYTEAFF,TGCAGTGCTAGAGACGGACAGGGGTACACTGAAGCTTTCTTT
.,TRBJ1-4,TRBV28,.,CASSLSGTLSNEKLFF,TGTGCCAGCAGTTTATCGGGCACCCTCTCTAATGAAAAACTGTTTTTT
.,TRBJ1-2,TRBV5-5,.,CASSVLSTGLGYTF,TGTGCCAGCAGCGTCCTTTCAACAGGACTTGGCTACACCTTC
TRBD2,TRBJ2-4,TRBV20-1,once,CSARKAGVDIQYF,TGCAGTGCTAGGAAAGCGGGAGTGGACATTCAGTACTTC
TRBD2,TRBJ2-3,TRBV9,few,CASSETGTSGNGDTQYF,TGTGCCAGCAGCGAAACCGGGACTAGCGGGAATGGAGATACGCAGTATTTT
.,TRBJ2-1,TRBV7-9,.,CASSINMQRINEQFF,TGTGCCAGCAGCATTAATATGCAACGAATCAATGAGCAGTTCTTC
.,TRBJ1-2,TRBV7-9,few,CASSYRQGPTNYGYTF,TGTGCCAGCAGCTACAGGCAGGGTCCCACTAACTATGGCTACACCTTC
TRBD2,TRBJ2-7,TRBV20-1,few,CRGGAGDYEQYF,TGCAGGGGGGGAGCGGGAGACTACGAGCAGTACTTC
TRBD2,TRBJ2-1,TRBV10-3,.,CATQRLAGGNEQFF,TGTGCCACCCAACGGCTAGCGGGAGGCAATGAGCAGTTCTTC
.,TRBJ1-2,TRBV7-2,.,CASSLAPGLGSGYTF,TGTGCCAGCAGCTTAGCGCCTGGGCTTGGTAGTGGCTACACCTTC
.,TRBJ2-1,TRBV4-2,.,CASSPTKEDEQFF,TGTGCCAGCAGCCCGACTAAAGAGGATGAGCAGTTCTTC
TRBD2,TRBJ2-5,TRBV20-1,few,CSAAALAGVETQYF,TGCAGTGCCGCGGCGCTAGCGGGAGTAGAGACCCAGTACTTC
.,TRBJ2-5,TRBV5-6,few,CASSLVGRITQETQYF,TGTGCCAGCAGCTTGGTCGGCAGAATAACCCAAGAGACCCAGTACTTC
TRBD1,TRBJ2-5,TRBV3-1,.,CASRLSPGQGIQETQYF,TGTGCCAGCAGACTTTCCCCGGGACAGGGGATCCAAGAGACCCAGTACTTC
TRBD2,TRBJ2-5,TRBV3-1,.,CASARTSGSSRQETQYF,TGTGCCAGCGCGCGGACTAGCGGGAGTTCCCGACAAGAGACCCAGTACTTC
.,TRBJ1-2,TRBV14,.,CASSQDSGGYTF,TGTGCCAGCAGCCAAGATAGTGGCGGCTACACCTTC
.,TRBJ1-1,TRBV20-1,.,CSARDLRGNTEAFF,TGCAGTGCTAGAGATCTTCGGGGGAACACTGAAGCTTTCTTT
TRBD2,TRBJ2-2,TRBV5-1,.,CASSLSLAANTGELFF,TGCGCCAGCAGCTTGTCACTAGCGGCGAACACCGGGGAGCTGTTTTTT
.,TRBJ1-1,TRBV29-1,.,CSVEKGVNTEAFF,TGCAGCGTTGAAAAAGGGGTGAACACTGAAGCTTTCTTT
.,TRBJ2-7,TRBV4-1,few,CASSLGRLPKHHEQYF,TGCGCCAGCAGCCTTGGGCGTTTACCGAAGCACCACGAGCAGTACTTC
.,TRBJ2-7,TRBV5-1,.,CASSFDGGEQYF,TGCGCCAGCAGCTTCGATGGGGGCGAGCAGTACTTC
.,TRBJ2-2,TRBV20-1,.,CSATSQQGWTGELFF,TGCAGTGCTACCTCCCAACAGGGTTGGACCGGGGAGCTGTTTTTT
TRBD2,TRBJ2-7,TRBV10-3,few,CAISDPNWRGRTGRSPGQYF,TGTGCCATCAGTGATCCGAATTGGCGCGGGAGGACCGGTCGATCCCCGGGGCAGTACTTC
.,TRBJ1-3,TRBV29-1,few,CSADRGNTIYF,TGCAGCGCAGACAGGGGAAACACCATATATTTT
.,TRBJ2-2,TRBV6-1,few,CASSESRAGELFF,TGTGCCAGCAGTGAAAGTCGCGCCGGGGAGCTGTTTTTT
.,TRBJ1-6,TRBV6-1,.,CASSETGSYNSPLHF,TGTGCCAGCAGTGAGACGGGCTCCTATAATTCACCCCTCCACTTT
.,TRBJ2-7,TRBV14,few,CASSPYTAIYEQYF,TGTGCCAGCAGCCCTTATACCGCCATCTACGAGCAGTACTTC
TRBD2,TRBJ2-1,TRBV7-8,few,CASSLMREGDNEQFF,TGTGCCAGCAGCTTAATGCGGGAGGGCGACAATGAGCAGTTCTTC
TRBD2,TRBJ2-1,TRBV6-5,few,CASRPTSGRAVHNEQFF,TGTGCCAGCAGGCCCACTAGCGGGAGGGCCGTACACAATGAGCAGTTCTTC
TRBD2,TRBJ2-1,TRBV5-1,.,CASSWTVLAANNEQFF,TGCGCCAGCAGCTGGACTGTGCTAGCGGCCAACAATGAGCAGTTCTTC
TRBD2,TRBJ2-1,TRBV20-1,few,CSASPSGNNEQFF,TGCAGTGCTAGCCCTAGCGGGAACAATGAGCAGTTCTTC
.,TRBJ1-1,TRBV5-1,.,CASSQSGTANTEAFF,TGCGCCAGCAGCCAATCCGGGACGGCGAACACTGAAGCTTTCTTT
.,TRBJ1-2,TRBV12-3/TRBV12-4,.,CASSRPFRDPRGYTF,TGTGCCAGCAGCCGACCTTTCCGGGACCCCCGGGGCTACACCTTC
.,TRBJ2-5,TRBV12-3/TRBV12-4,.,CASSLTELQETQYF,TGTGCCAGCAGCCTGACAGAGTTACAAGAGACCCAGTACTTC
.,TRBJ1-1,TRBV12-3/TRBV12-4,few,CASSLVLGGTWNTEAFF,TGTGCCAGCAGTTTGGTCCTAGGAGGGACATGGAACACTGAAGCTTTCTTT
.,TRBJ2-2,TRBV20-1,.,CSARRGTANTGELFF,TGCAGTGCTAGGAGGGGAACGGCGAACACCGGGGAGCTGTTTTTT
.,TRBJ2-7,TRBV5-1,many,CASSLPTYEQYF,TGCGCCAGCAGCTTACCTACCTACGAGCAGTACTTC
.,TRBJ2-7,TRBV6-5,.,CASSAQGREQYF,TGTGCCAGCAGCGCTCAGGGGAGGGAGCAGTACTTC